This TCR beta chain was recovered during a study of T cell responses to AZD1222 COVID-19 vaccine. Study details: Investigators merged groups given second doses at roughly 4 or roughly 12 weeks.

Note on this clone: The antigen is not known.

Findings of the study overall: The study identified only six AZD1222 recipients as seropositive at baseline. Spike-specific TCR breadth and depth were elevated following two AZD1222 doses.

CDR3 length equals 13 residues. Trimming took off 1 base at V and 8 bases at J, with 11 bases between the two ends. Germline CDR1 reads GTSNPN; CDR2 reads SVGIG (reference sequence). Sequencing was performed with immunoSEQ multiplex PCR; in TCRdb, only in-frame clones are kept and a portion is missing. This table holds tens of thousands of clones, 88% found once. The chain combines TRBV30 with TRBJ1-4, with D possibly TRBD1 on 5 matching bases. This TCR derives from an adult in good health. The sample in question was peripheral blood, obtained on day 0 of AZD1222 vaccination. The CDR3 region is CAWSERGGEKLFF. DNA of the CDR3: TGTGCCTGGAGTGAGAGGGGAGGGGAAAAACTGTTTTTT.